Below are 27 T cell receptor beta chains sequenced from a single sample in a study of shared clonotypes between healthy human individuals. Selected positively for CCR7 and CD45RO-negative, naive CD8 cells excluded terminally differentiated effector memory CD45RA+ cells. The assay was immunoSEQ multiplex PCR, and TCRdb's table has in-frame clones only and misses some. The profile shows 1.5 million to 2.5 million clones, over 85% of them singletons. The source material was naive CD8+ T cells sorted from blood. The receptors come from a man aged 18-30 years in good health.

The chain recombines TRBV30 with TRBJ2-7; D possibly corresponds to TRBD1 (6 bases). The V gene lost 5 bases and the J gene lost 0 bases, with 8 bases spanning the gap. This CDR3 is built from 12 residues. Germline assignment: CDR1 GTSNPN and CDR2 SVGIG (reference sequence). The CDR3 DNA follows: TGTGCCTGGGAGGACAGCTCCTACGAGCAGTACTTC. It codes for CAWEDSSYEQYF.

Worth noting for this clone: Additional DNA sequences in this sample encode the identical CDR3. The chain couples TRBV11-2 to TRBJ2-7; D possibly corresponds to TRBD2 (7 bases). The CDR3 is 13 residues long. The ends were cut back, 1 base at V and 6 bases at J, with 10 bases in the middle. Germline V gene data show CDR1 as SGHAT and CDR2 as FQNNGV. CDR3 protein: CASSLGGGFEQYF. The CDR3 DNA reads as TGTGCCAGCAGCTTAGGCGGGGGCTTCGAGCAGTACTTC.

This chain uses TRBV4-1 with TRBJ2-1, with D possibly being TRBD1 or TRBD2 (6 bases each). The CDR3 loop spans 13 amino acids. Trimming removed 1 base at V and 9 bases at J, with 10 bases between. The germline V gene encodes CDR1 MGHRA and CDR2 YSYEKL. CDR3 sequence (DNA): TGCGCCAGCAGCCAAGGGGGGGCTAGTGAGCAGTTCTTC. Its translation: CASSQGGASEQFF.

The CDR3 is CASRRDLQETQYF. CDR3 bases: TGTGCCAGCCGCCGGGACTTACAAGAGACCCAGTACTTC. The chain is built from TRBV7-9 and TRBJ2-5; D possibly corresponds to TRBD2 (6 bases). Trimming cost V 8 bases and J 2 bases, with 12 bases left between them. This CDR3 is 13 amino acids long. CDR1 is SEHNR and CDR2 is FQNEAQ in the germline V gene (reference sequence).

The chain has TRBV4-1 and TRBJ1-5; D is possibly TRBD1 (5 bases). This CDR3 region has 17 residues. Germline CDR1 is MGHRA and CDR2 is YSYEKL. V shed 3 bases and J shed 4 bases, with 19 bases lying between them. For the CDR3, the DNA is TGCGCCAGCAGCCAGAGCTCGGGACTCGCGAATAATCAGCCCCAGCATTTT. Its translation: CASSQSSGLANNQPQHF.

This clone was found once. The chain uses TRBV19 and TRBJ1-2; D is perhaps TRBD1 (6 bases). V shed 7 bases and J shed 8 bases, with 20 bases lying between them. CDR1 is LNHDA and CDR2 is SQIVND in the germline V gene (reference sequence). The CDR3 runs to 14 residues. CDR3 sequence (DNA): TGTGCCAGTACGGACGAACCAGGGGTACTGGGCTACACCTTC. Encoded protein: CASTDEPGVLGYTF.

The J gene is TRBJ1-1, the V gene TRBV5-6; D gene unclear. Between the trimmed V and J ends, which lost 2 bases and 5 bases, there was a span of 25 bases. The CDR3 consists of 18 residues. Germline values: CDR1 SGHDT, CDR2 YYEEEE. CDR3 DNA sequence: TGTGCCAGCAGCTTTGGTAGGGATGGGGTGGGGAGGAGGACTGAAGCTTTCTTT. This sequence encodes CASSFGRDGVGRRTEAFF.

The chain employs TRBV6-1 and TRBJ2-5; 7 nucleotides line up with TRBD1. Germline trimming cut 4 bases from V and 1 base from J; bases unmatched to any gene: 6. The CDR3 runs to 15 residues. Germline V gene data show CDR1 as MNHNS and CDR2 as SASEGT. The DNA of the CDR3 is TGTGCCAGCAGTGGTTATTACAGGGGCCAAGAGACCCAGTACTTC. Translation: CASSGYYRGQETQYF.

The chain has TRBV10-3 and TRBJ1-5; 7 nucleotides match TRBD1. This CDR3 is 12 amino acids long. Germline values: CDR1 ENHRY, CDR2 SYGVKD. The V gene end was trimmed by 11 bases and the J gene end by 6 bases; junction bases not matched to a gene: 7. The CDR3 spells CALRKGAQPQHF. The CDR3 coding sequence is TGTGCCCTCCGGAAGGGGGCTCAGCCCCAGCATTTT.

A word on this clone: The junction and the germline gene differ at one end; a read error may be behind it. The chain's CDR3 is CASSPALRVNEELFF. CDR3 in DNA: TGTGCCAGCAGCCCAGCCTTACGGGTTAATGAAGAACTGTTTTTT. The J gene is TRBJ1-4, the V gene TRBV7-2; D gene unclear. CDR3 size: 15 residues. CDR1 and CDR2 from the germline V gene are SGHTA and FQGNSA.

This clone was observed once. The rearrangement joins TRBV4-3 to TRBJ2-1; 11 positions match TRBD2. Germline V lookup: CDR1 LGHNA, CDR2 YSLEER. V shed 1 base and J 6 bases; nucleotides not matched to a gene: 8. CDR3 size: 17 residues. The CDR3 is CASSQVNPTSGSNEQFF. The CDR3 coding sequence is TGCGCCAGCAGCCAAGTGAACCCCACTAGCGGGAGCAATGAGCAGTTCTTC.

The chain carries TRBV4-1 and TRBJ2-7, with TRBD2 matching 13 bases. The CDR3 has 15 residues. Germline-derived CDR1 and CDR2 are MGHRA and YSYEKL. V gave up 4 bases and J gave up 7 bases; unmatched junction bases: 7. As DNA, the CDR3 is TGCGCCAGCAGCCCCACTAGCGGGGGGGCGAGAGAGCAGTACTTC. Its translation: CASSPTSGGAREQYF.

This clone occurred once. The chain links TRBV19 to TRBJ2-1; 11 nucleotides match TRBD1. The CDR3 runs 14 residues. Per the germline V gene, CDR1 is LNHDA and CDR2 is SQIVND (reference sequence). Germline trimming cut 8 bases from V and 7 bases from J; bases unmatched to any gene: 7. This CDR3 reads CASDGTGGRNEQFF. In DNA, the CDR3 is TGTGCCAGTGATGGGACAGGGGGAAGGAATGAGCAGTTCTTC.

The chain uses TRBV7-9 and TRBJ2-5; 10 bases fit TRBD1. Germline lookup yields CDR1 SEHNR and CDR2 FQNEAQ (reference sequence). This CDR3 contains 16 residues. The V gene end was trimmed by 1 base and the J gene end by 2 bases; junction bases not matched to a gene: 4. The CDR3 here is CASSLVMDRGQETQYF. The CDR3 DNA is TGTGCCAGCAGCTTAGTTATGGACAGGGGGCAAGAGACCCAGTACTTC.

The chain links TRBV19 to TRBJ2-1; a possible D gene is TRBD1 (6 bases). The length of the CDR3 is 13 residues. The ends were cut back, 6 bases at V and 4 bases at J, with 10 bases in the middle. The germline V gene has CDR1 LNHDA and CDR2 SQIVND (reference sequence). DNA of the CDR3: TGTGCCAGTAGCGAGGGGGTTTACAATGAGCAGTTCTTC. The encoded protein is CASSEGVYNEQFF.

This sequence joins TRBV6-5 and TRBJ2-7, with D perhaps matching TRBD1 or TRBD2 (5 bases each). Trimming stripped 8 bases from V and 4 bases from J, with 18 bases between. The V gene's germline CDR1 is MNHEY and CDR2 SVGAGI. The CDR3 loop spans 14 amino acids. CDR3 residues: CASAQGTRGYEQYF. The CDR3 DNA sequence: TGTGCCAGCGCCCAAGGGACCCGCGGGTACGAGCAGTACTTC.

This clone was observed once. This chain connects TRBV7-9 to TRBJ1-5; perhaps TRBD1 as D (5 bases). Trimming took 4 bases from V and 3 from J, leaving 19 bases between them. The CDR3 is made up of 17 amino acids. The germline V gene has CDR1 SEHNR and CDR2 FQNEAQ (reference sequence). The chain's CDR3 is CASSSNEAGCFNQPQHF. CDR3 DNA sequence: TGTGCCAGCAGCTCGAACGAGGCAGGGTGTTTCAATCAGCCCCAGCATTTT.

The CDR3 region is CASSLQGPTNTNYGYTF. The CDR3 nucleotides read TGTGCCAGCAGTCTACAGGGGCCGACGAATACTAACTATGGCTACACCTTC. The rearrangement joins TRBV2 to TRBJ1-2, with 7 nucleotides matching TRBD1. The CDR3 has 17 residues. V lost 5 bases, J lost 0 bases, and 12 bases stayed unmatched. The germline V gene encodes CDR1 SNHLY and CDR2 FYNNEI.

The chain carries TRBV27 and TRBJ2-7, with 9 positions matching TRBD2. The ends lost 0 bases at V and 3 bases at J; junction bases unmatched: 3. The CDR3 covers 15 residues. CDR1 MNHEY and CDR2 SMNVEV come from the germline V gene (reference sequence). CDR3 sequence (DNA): TGTGCCAGCAGTTTATCCTTAGCGGGGGACTACGAGCAGTACTTC. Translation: CASSLSLAGDYEQYF.

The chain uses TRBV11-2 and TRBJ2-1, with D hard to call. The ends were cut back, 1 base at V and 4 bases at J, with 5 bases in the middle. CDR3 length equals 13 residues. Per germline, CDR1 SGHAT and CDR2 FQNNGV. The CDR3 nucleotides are TGTGCCAGCAGCTTAGTCCGGTACAATGAGCAGTTCTTC. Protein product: CASSLVRYNEQFF.

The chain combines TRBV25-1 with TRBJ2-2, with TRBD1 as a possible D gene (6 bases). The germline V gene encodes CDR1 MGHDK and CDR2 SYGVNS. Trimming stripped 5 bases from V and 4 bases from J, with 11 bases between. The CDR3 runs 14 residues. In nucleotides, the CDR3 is TGTGCCAGCAGTCAGGGGTTGTTCACCGGGGAGCTGTTTTTT. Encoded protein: CASSQGLFTGELFF.

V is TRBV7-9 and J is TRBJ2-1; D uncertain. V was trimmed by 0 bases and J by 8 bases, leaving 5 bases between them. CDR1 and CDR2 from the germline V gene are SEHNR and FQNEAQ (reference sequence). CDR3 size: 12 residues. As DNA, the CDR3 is TGTGCCAGCAGCTTAGCGCCGGATGAGCAGTTCTTC. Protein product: CASSLAPDEQFF. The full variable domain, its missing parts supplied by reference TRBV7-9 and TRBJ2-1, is DTGVSQNPRHKITKRGQNVTFRCDPISEHNRLYWYRQTLGQGPEFLTYFQNEAQLEKSRLLSDRFSAERPKGSFSTLEIQRTEQGDSAMYLCASSLAPDEQFFGPGTRLTVL.

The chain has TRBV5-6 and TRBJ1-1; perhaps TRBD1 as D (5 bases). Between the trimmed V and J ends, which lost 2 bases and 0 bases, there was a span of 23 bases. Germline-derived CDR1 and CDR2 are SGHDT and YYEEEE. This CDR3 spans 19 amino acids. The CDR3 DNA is TGTGCCAGCAGCTTCCCCCCTCCGGGGTGGGAAGGGGTGAACACTGAAGCTTTCTTT. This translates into CASSFPPPGWEGVNTEAFF.

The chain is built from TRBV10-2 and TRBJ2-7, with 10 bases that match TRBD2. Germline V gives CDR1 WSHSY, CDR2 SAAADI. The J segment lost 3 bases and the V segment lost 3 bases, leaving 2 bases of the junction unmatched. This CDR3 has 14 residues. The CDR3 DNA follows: TGCGCCAGCAGTGAAGCTAGCGGGAGCTACGAGCAGTACTTC. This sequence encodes CASSEASGSYEQYF.

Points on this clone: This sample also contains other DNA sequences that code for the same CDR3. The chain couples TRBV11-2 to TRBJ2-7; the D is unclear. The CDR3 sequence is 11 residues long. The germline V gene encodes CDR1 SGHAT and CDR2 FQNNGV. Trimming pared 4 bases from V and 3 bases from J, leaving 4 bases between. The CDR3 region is CASSSSYEQYF. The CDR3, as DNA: TGTGCCAGCAGCTCAAGCTACGAGCAGTACTTC.

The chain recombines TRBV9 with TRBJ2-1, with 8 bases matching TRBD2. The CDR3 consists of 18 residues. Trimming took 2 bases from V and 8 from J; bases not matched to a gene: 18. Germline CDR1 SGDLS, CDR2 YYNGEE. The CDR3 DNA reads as TGTGCCAGCAGCGTTTTTTCCACCCCTCTAGCGGGTACGGATGAGCAGTTCTTC. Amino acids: CASSVFSTPLAGTDEQFF. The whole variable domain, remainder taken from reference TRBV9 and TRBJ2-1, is DSGVTQTPKHLITATGQRVTLRCSPRSGDLSVYWYQQSLDQGLQFLIQYYNGEERAKGNILERFSAQQFPDLHSELNLSSLELGDSALYFCASSVFSTPLAGTDEQFFGPGTRLTVL.

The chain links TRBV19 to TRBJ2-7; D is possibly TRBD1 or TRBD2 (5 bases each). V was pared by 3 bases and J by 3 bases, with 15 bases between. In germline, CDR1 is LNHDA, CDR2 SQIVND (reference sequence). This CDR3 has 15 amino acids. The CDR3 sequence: CASSMGTGLDYEQYF. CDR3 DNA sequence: TGTGCCAGTAGTATGGGGACGGGCCTAGACTACGAGCAGTACTTC.